Shown below are 23 T cell receptor beta chains from a single sample sequenced in a study of blood T cell repertoires in COVID-19. Profiling relied on immunoSEQ multiplex PCR, and the TCRdb table lists in-frame clones only, not all of them. The table lists some 300,000 clones, roughly 90% of them singletons. Sequenced sample: PBMCs or T cells enriched from blood (not recorded which). All receptors come from a woman aged 50 to 60 who had been exposed to COVID-19.

The chain uses TRBV2 and TRBJ2-5; 8 nucleotides agree with TRBD2. Germline trimming cut 8 bases from V and 5 bases from J; bases unmatched to any gene: 10. The CDR3 runs 14 residues. In germline, CDR1 is SNHLY, CDR2 FYNNEI. The DNA for the CDR3 is TGTGCCAGCGACTACGGGACTAGGTCGGAGACCCAGTACTTC. This encodes CASDYGTRSETQYF.

This clone showed up just once. The chain has TRBV6-1 and TRBJ2-7, with 8 bases aligning to TRBD2. With V trimmed by 4 bases and J by 6 bases, 14 bases remained unmatched. The CDR3 has 16 amino acids. Germline lookup yields CDR1 MNHNS and CDR2 SASEGT. Written as DNA, the CDR3 is TGTGCCAGCAGTGTTCCCCTGGGACTAGGGGTGAGCGAGCAGTACTTC. It yields the protein CASSVPLGLGVSEQYF.

The chain recombines TRBV5-4 with TRBJ2-2; TRBD2 matches at 8 bases. The germline V gene has CDR1 SGHNT and CDR2 YYREEE (reference sequence). Germline trimming cut 2 bases from V and 4 bases from J; bases unmatched to any gene: 7. The CDR3 is made up of 16 amino acids. CDR3 nucleotides: TGTGCCAGCAGCTTCGGGGGGGCTGGAGTCACCGGGGAGCTGTTTTTT. Its translation is CASSFGGAGVTGELFF.

The chain is built from TRBV7-8 and TRBJ1-1; the D gene is possibly TRBD1 (5 bases). This CDR3 has 13 residues. Germline loops: CDR1 SGHVS, CDR2 FQNEAQ. V lost 0 bases, J lost 9 bases, and 11 bases lay in between. The CDR3 DNA reads as TGTGCCAGCAGCTTAGCGGGGGGGTCGCAAGCTTTCTTT. Encoded protein: CASSLAGGSQAFF.

The CDR3 loop is CASSKSPTGASYEQYF. In nucleotides, the CDR3 is TGTGCCAGCAGCAAAAGTCCCACAGGGGCCTCATACGAGCAGTACTTC. The chain joins TRBV21-1 to TRBJ2-7; the table names TRBD1, a call not compared with the DNA. TRBV21-1 is noted as a pseudogene. The CDR3 totals 16 residues.

The chain employs TRBV11-2 and TRBJ1-5; TRBD1 matches at 9 bases. CDR3 length: 14 amino acids. CDR1 SGHAT and CDR2 FQNNGV come from the germline V gene. The ends lost 5 bases at V and 5 bases at J; junction bases unmatched: 4. The CDR3: CASSRTGVDQPQHF. The CDR3 DNA follows: TGTGCCAGCAGCCGGACAGGGGTCGATCAGCCCCAGCATTTT.

The chain has TRBV18 and TRBJ2-3; 9 bases fit TRBD2. The CDR3 runs to 14 residues. Per germline, CDR1 KGHSH and CDR2 LQKENI. Trimming removed 2 bases from V and 4 bases from J; junction bases left unmatched: 1. The CDR3, as DNA: TGTGCCAGCTCACCAGGCGGGGGGGCAGATACGCAGTATTTT. Translated, it gives CASSPGGGADTQYF.

This chain connects TRBV9 to TRBJ2-2; no clear D gene. This CDR3 comprises 12 residues. The germline CDR1 and CDR2 sequences are SGDLS and YYNGEE. Trimming took 0 bases from V and 7 from J, leaving 4 bases between them. CDR3 nucleotides: TGTGCCAGCAGCGTAGTCATCGGGGAGCTGTTTTTT. It yields the protein CASSVVIGELFF.

The chain carries TRBV28 and TRBJ1-6; D ambiguous. The V gene lost 5 bases and the J gene lost 7 bases, with 15 bases spanning the gap. CDR3 length equals 15 residues. CDR1 and CDR2 (germline): MDHEN, SYDVKM. The CDR3 region has the DNA TGTGCCAGCAGTCCCCCCGTCGGGATCAATTCACCCCTCCACTTT. This gives the protein CASSPPVGINSPLHF.

This chain uses TRBV5-1 with TRBJ2-7; TRBD2 agrees at 12 bases. CDR1 is SGHRS, CDR2 YFSETQ, per germline. V shed 4 bases and J 4 bases; nucleotides not matched to a gene: 3. This CDR3 has 14 amino acids. CDR3 DNA: TGCGCCAGCAGCAACGGACTAGCGGGATACGAGCAGTACTTC. It codes for CASSNGLAGYEQYF.

The chain employs TRBV4-1 and TRBJ1-2, with 11 bases identical to TRBD1. With V trimmed by 3 bases and J by 8 bases, 8 bases remained unmatched. CDR3 length equals 15 residues. The germline gives CDR1 MGHRA, CDR2 YSYEKL. CDR3 nucleotide sequence: TGCGCCAGCAGCCACACCGGGACAGGGGGTTACGGCTACACCTTC. It specifies CASSHTGTGGYGYTF.

The CDR3 coding sequence is TGTGCCAGCAGCATGCGACAGTTCTACCAAGAGACCCAGTACTTC. It specifies CASSMRQFYQETQYF. The V gene is TRBV5-6, the J gene TRBJ2-5; maybe TRBD1 (5 bases). Trimming left V 4 bases short and J 0 bases short, with 13 bases between. Germline V gene data show CDR1 as SGHDT and CDR2 as YYEEEE. This CDR3 region has 15 residues.

This sequence joins TRBV19 and TRBJ1-5, with D hard to call. V gave up 6 bases and J gave up 9 bases, with 9 bases separating them. CDR3 length: 11 residues. Germline CDR1 and CDR2: LNHDA and SQIVND (reference sequence). The CDR3 loop reads CASSTEGPQHF. As DNA, the CDR3 is TGTGCCAGTAGCACAGAAGGGCCCCAGCATTTT.

The chain carries TRBV7-9 and TRBJ1-1, with D tentatively TRBD1 (6 bases). The CDR3 sequence is 14 residues long. The germline gives CDR1 SEHNR, CDR2 FQNEAQ (reference sequence). Trimming took off 4 bases at V and 3 bases at J, with 12 bases between the two ends. For the CDR3, the DNA is TGTGCCAGCAGCTCGCCGGACAGATACACTGAAGCTTTCTTT. Its protein product is CASSSPDRYTEAFF.

V gene TRBV27 combines with J gene TRBJ1-3, with a possible D match to TRBD1 (5 bases). The V end lost 0 bases, the J end lost 2 bases, and 8 bases lay between the germline ends. Germline assignment: CDR1 MNHEY and CDR2 SMNVEV (reference sequence). There are 15 residues in the CDR3. The CDR3 bases are TGTGCCAGCAGTTTATCTGCAGGGCCTGGAAACACCATATATTTT. Its protein is CASSLSAGPGNTIYF.

Ten or more counts support this clone. The chain combines TRBV2 with TRBJ2-5; 9 nucleotides agree with TRBD2. The germline V gene has CDR1 SNHLY and CDR2 FYNNEI. This CDR3 is built from 15 residues. J gave up 4 bases and V 5 bases, and 8 bases lay outside the gene matches. The DNA for the CDR3 is TGTGCCAGCAGTATGGCGGGGGGGCGTGGAGAGACCCAGTACTTC. The encoded protein is CASSMAGGRGETQYF.

The rearrangement joins TRBV3-1 (or the pseudogene TRBV3-2) to TRBJ2-7; TRBD2 is a possible D gene (5 bases). The V gene lost 0 bases and the J gene lost 10 bases, with 7 bases spanning the gap. There are 11 residues in the CDR3. Germline V gives CDR1 LGHDT, CDR2 YNNKEL (reference sequence). In nucleotides, the CDR3 is TGTGCCAGCAGCCAAGAGCTAGCTCAGTACTTC. Translated, it gives CASSQELAQYF.

This sequence joins TRBV24-1 and TRBJ2-1; D is possibly TRBD1 (6 bases). The germline gives CDR1 KGHDR, CDR2 SFDVKD. CDR3 length: 15 residues. V lost 5 bases and J lost 8, with 18 bases in between. The CDR3: CATSAGQLKNDEQFF. CDR3 nucleotide sequence: TGTGCCACCAGTGCGGGACAACTTAAAAACGATGAGCAGTTCTTC.

The V and J genes are TRBV6-1 and TRBJ2-5; TRBD1 might be the D (6 bases). V lost 2 bases and J 4 bases, leaving 20 bases between the germline ends. Germline V gene lookup returns CDR1 MNHNS and CDR2 SASEGT. This CDR3 is 17 amino acids long. This chain's CDR3 is CASSESGGPQGRETQYF. The CDR3 DNA sequence: TGTGCCAGCAGTGAAAGTGGTGGACCTCAGGGGCGAGAGACCCAGTACTTC.

There are a few counts of this clone. The chain carries TRBV2 and TRBJ1-2; 8 bases map to TRBD1. The CDR3 sequence is 14 residues long. The germline V gene has CDR1 SNHLY and CDR2 FYNNEI. Germline trimming cut 6 bases from V and 0 bases from J; bases unmatched to any gene: 3. CDR3 DNA: TGTGCCAGCAGATGGACAGGGTCTAACTATGGCTACACCTTC. Translated, it gives CASRWTGSNYGYTF. The whole variable domain, filled in from reference TRBV2 and TRBJ1-2, reads EPEVTQTPSHQVTQMGQEVILRCVPISNHLYFYWYRQILGQKVEFLVSFYNNEISEKSEIFDDQFSVERPDGSNFTLKIRSTKLEDSAMYFCASRWTGSNYGYTFGSGTRLTVV.

This sequence joins TRBV6-4 and TRBJ2-2; 7 positions match TRBD1. In germline, CDR1 is MRHNA, CDR2 SNTAGT. The CDR3 contains 18 residues. V lost 6 bases and J lost 0; bases outside the gene matches: 13. CDR3 loop: CASSLEPATGTNTGELFF. In nucleotides, the CDR3 is TGTGCCAGCAGCCTAGAACCGGCGACAGGGACGAACACCGGGGAGCTGTTTTTT.

This chain connects TRBV4-1 to TRBJ2-7, with D tentatively TRBD2 (5 bases). This CDR3 is built from 15 residues. CDR1 is MGHRA and CDR2 is YSYEKL in the germline V gene. Between the trimmed V and J ends, which lost 1 base and 2 bases, there was a span of 12 bases. This CDR3 is CASSQVVRRPYEQYF. CDR3 coding DNA: TGCGCCAGCAGCCAAGTAGTTAGGAGGCCCTACGAGCAGTACTTC.

This chain links TRBV5-1 with TRBJ1-4, with TRBD1 as a possible D gene (6 bases). With 4 bases removed from V and 0 bases from J, the gap between germline ends came to 22 bases. The CDR3 spans 19 residues. Germline V gene data show CDR1 as SGHRS and CDR2 as YFSETQ. The CDR3 region has the DNA TGCGCCAGCAGCCAACCCGGAGACAGGCAGCATGCAACTAATGAAAAACTGTTTTTT. Translation: CASSQPGDRQHATNEKLFF. The full variable domain, in which reference TRBV5-1 and TRBJ1-4 provide the parts outside the CDR3, is KAGVTQTPRYLIKTRGQQVTLSCSPISGHRSVSWYQQTPGQGLQFLFEYFSETQRNKGNFPGRFSGRQFSNSRSEMNVSTLELGDSALYLCASSQPGDRQHATNEKLFFGSGTQLSVL.